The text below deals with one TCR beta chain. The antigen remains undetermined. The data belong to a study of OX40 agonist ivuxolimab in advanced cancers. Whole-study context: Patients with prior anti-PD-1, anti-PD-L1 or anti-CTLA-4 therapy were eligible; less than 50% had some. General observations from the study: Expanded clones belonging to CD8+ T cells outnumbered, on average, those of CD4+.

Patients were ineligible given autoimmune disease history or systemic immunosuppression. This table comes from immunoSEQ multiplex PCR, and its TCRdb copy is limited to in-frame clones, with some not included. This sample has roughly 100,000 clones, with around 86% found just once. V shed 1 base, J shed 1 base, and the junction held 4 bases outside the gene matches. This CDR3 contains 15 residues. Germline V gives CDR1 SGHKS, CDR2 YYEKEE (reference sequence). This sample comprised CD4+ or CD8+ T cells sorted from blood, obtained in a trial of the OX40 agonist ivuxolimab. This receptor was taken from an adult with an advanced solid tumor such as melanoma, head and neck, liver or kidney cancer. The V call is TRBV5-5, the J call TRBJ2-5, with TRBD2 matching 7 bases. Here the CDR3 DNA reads TGTGCCAGCAGCTTGCGGACGGGGGGCCAAGAGACCCAGTACTTC. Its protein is CASSLRTGGQETQYF.